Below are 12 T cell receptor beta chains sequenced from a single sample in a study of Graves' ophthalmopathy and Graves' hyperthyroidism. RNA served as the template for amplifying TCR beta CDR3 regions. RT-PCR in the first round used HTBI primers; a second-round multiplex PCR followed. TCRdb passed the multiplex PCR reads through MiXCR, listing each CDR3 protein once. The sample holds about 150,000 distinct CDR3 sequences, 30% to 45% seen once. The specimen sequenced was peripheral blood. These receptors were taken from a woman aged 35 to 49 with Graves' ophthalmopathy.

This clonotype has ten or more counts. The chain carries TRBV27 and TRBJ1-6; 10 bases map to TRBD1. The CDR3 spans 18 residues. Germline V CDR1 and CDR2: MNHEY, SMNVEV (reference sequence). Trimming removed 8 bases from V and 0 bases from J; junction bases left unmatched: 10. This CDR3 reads CASGHDRGPSSYNSPLHF. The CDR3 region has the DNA TGTGCCAGCGGACATGACAGGGGGCCCAGCTCCTATAATTCACCCCTCCACTTT.

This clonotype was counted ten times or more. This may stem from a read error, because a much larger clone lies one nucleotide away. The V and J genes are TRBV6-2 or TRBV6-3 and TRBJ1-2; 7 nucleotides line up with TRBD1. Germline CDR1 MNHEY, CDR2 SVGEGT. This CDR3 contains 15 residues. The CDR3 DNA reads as TGTGCCAGCAGTAAACCGACAGGGACCGACTATGGCCACACCTTC. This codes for CASSKPTGTDYGHTF.

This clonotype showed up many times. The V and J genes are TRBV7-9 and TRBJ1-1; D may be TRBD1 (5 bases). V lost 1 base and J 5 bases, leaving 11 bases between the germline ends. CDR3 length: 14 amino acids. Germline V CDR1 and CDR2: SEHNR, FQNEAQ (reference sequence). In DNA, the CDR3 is TGTGCCAGCAGCTTAGTCGAGGGGAGTACTGAAGCTTTCTTT. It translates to CASSLVEGSTEAFF. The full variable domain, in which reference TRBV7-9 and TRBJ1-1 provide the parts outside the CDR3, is DTGVSQNPRHKITKRGQNVTFRCDPISEHNRLYWYRQTLGQGPEFLTYFQNEAQLEKSRLLSDRFSAERPKGSFSTLEIQRTEQGDSAMYLCASSLVEGSTEAFFGQGTRLTVV.

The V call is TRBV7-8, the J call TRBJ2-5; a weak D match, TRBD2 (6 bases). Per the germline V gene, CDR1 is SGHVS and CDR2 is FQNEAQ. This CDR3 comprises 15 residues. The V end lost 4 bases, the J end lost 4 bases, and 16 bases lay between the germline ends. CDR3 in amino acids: CASSSEGRTPETQYF. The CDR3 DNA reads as TGTGCCAGCAGCTCGGAGGGGCGAACCCCAGAGACCCAGTACTTC.

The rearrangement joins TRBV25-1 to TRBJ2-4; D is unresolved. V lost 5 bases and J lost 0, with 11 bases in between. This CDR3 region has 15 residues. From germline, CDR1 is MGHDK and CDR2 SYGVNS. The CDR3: CASSRTDLAKNIQYF. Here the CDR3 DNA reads TGTGCCAGCAGTCGGACGGATTTAGCCAAAAACATTCAGTACTTC.

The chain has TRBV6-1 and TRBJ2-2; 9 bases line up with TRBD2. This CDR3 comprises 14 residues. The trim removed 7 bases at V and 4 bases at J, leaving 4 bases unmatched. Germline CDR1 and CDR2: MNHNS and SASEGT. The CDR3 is CASIGLASTGELFF. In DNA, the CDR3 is TGTGCCAGCATCGGACTAGCGAGCACCGGGGAGCTGTTTTTT.

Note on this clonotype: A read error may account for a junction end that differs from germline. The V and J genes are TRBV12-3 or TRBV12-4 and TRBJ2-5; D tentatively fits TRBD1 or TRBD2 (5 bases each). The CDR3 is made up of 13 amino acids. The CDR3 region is CATSEQGRETQYF. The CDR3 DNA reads TGTGCCACCAGTGAGCAGGGACGAGAGACCCAGTACTTC.

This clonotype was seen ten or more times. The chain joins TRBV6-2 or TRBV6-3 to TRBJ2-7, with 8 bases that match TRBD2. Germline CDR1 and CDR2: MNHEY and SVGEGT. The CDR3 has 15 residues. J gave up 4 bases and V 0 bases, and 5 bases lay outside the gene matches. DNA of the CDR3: TGTGCCAGCAGTTACTCAACCGGGACTAGATACGAGCAGTACTTC. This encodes CASSYSTGTRYEQYF.

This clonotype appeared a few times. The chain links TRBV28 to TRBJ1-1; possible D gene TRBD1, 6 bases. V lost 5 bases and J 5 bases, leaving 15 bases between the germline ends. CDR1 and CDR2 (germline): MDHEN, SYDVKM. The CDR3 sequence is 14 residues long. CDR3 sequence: CASSRLAGVTEAFF. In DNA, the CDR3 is TGTGCCAGCAGTCGACTTGCAGGGGTGACTGAAGCTTTCTTT.

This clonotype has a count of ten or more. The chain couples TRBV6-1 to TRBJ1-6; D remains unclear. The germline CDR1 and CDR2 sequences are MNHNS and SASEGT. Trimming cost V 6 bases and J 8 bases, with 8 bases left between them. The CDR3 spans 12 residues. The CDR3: CASSLSDSPLHF. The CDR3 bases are TGTGCCAGCAGCCTGTCGGATTCACCCCTCCACTTT.

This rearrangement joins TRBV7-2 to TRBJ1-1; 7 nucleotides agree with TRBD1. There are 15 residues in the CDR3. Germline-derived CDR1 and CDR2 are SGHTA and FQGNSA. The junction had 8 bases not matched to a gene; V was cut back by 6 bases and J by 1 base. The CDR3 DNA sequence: TGTGCCAGCAGGTTCCCGGGACAGAAGAACACTGAAGCTTTCTTT. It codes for CASRFPGQKNTEAFF. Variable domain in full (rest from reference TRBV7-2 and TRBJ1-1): GAGVSQSPSNKVTEKGKDVELRCDPISGHTALYWYRQSLGQGLEFLIYFQGNSAPDKSGLPSDRFSAERTGGSVSTLTIQRTQQEDSAVYLCASRFPGQKNTEAFFGQGTRLTVV.

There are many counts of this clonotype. The CDR3 nucleotides are TGTGCCAGTATGTCCCGGGAGCTGTTTTTT. Protein sequence: CASMSRELFF. The genes are TRBV19 and TRBJ2-2; D is undetermined. Germline CDR1 and CDR2: LNHDA and SQIVND (reference sequence). The CDR3 has 10 amino acids. The V end lost 7 bases, the J end lost 9 bases, and 6 bases lay between the germline ends. Complete variable domain (other parts from reference TRBV19 and TRBJ2-2): DGGITQSPKYLFRKEGQNVTLSCEQNLNHDAMYWYRQDPGQGLRLIYYSQIVNDFQKGDIAEGYSVSREKKESFPLTVTSAQKNPTAFYLCASMSRELFFGEGSRLTVL.